This T cell receptor beta chain was recovered during a study of blood T cell repertoires in COVID-19. Study-wide background: Sites across the United States, Italy and Spain contributed samples from acute and convalescent COVID-19. Sources were T cells, B-cell-depleted T cells, or PBMCs; the material itself was cDNA or gDNA.

As handled by the study authors: Reference gene primer amplification in the assay estimated nucleated cell counts. Profiled with immunoSEQ multiplex PCR; TCRdb holds only in-frame clones, not every one. V and J calls and clone size are as listed in that table; D and trimming were resolved from the DNA. The profile covers roughly 110,000 clones, with 84% appearing a single time and around 4.2% taken by the ten largest. Trimming at V came to 2 bases and at J to 6 bases, leaving 1 base not matched to a gene. Germline V gene sequence: CDR1 SGHTA, CDR2 FQGTGA. The CDR3 length is 13 residues. This sequence originates from a human donor in a cohort sampled during active COVID-19. Sample: peripheral blood. The chain couples TRBV7-3 to TRBJ1-2; 9 bases are shared with TRBD1. The CDR3 DNA follows: TGTGCCAGCAGCTTAGGGACAGGGAATGGCTACACCTTC. This encodes CASSLGTGNGYTF.